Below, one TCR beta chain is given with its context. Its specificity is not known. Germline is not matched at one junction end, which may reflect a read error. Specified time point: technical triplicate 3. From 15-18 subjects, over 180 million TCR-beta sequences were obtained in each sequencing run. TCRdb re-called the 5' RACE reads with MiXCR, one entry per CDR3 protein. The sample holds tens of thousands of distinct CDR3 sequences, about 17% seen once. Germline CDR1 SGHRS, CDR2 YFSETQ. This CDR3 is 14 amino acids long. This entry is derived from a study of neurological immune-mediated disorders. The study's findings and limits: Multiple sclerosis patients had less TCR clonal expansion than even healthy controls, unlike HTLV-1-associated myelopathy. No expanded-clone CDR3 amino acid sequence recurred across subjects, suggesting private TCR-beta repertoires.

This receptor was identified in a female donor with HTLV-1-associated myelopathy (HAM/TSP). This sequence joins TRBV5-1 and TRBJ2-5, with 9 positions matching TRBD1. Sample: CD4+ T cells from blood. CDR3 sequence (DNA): TGCTCCAGCAGCATCACAGGGGGCCAAGAGACCAAGTACTTC. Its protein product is CSSSITGGQETKYF.